The clone carrying this T cell receptor (beta chain) was counted once. What it binds is not known. The data stem from a study of cytomegalovirus exposure and HLA in healthy donors. Study as a whole: The same platform was used for the 90 to 150 validation repertoires and the roughly 730 first-cohort repertoires, a later analysis reported.

While the first cohort had over 650 subjects, the donors belonged to the separate validation cohort of 120 subjects. The CDR3 totals 15 residues. V was clipped by 10 bases and J by 1 base, with 17 bases between them. The germline gives CDR1 ENHRY, CDR2 SYGVKD. Overall study results and limits: Rarity held for most TCR sequences, but there were some public TCRs that occurred in many donors. The listing of roughly 160 TCR beta chains classed them as cytomegalovirus-associated.

Assay: immunoSEQ multiplex PCR; the TCRdb copy retains only in-frame clones and omits some. This repertoire shows under 150,000 clones, around 86% found once; its top ten account for around 10%. This sequence was found in a man younger than 30 in good health and CMV-seropositive. V gene TRBV10-3 combines with J gene TRBJ1-3, with D possibly matching TRBD1 (5 bases). The sequencing sample was made of PBMCs. The CDR3 DNA is TGTGCCACCAGAACGGGGGGAAGGTCTGGAAACACCATATATTTT. It encodes CATRTGGRSGNTIYF.